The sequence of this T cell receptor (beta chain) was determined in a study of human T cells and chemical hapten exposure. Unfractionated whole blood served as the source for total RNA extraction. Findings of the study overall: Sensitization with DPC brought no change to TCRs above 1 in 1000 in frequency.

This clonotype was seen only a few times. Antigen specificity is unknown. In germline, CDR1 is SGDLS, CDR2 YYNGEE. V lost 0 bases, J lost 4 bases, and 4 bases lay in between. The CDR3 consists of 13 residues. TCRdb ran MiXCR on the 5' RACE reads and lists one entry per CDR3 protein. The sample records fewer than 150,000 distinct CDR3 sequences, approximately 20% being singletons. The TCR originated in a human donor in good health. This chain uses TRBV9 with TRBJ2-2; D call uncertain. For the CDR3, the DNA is TGTGCCAGCAGCGTAGAAGTCACCGGGGAGCTGTTTTTT. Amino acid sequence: CASSVEVTGELFF.